This T cell receptor (beta chain) was sequenced in a study of cytomegalovirus exposure and HLA in healthy donors. Study-level results: There were about 160 TCR beta chains listed as cytomegalovirus-associated. Association of a missense DCLRE1C variant with TCR beta V- and J-gene trimming was reported in a later analysis. Later analysis showed most CMV-associated TCR beta chains appearing HLA-restricted. Analysis performed later showed TCR beta chains linked to HLA being more clonally expanded than equally common others.

The PCR had 60 Vbeta and 13 Jbeta primers. Sequencing used immunoSEQ multiplex PCR; TCRdb keeps in-frame clones, though not all of them. The profile covers some 180,000 clones, with around 78% appearing a single time and under 2% taken by the ten largest. A remark on this clone: As yet, its antigen is unknown.

With 4 bases clipped from V and 6 bases from J, the junction kept 7 bases outside the gene matches. This CDR3 is built from 15 residues. CDR1 is LNHNV, CDR2 YYDKDF, per germline (reference sequence). The chain recombines TRBV15 with TRBJ1-5, with 9 positions matching TRBD1. The receptor's source is a man aged 25-45 years in good health and CMV-seronegative. The sample was PBMCs. In DNA, the CDR3 is TGTGCCACCAGCAAGGGGAGACAGGGGGGTCAGCCCCAGCATTTT. It specifies CATSKGRQGGQPQHF. The variable domain in full, with the rest retrieved from reference TRBV15 and TRBJ1-5, is DAMVIQNPRYQVTQFGKPVTLSCSQTLNHNVMYWYQQKSSQAPKLLFHYYDKDFNNEADTPDNFQSRRPNTSFCFLDIRSPGLGDTAMYLCATSKGRQGGQPQHFGDGTRLSIL.